There are many counts of the clone carrying this TCR beta chain. What it binds is unknown. The sample originates from a study of T cell repertoires in cytomegalovirus infection. About the study: It was the public TCR beta signatures that indicated both CMV infection and matching HLA type. Study outcomes and limitations: HLA-C-restricted CMV-specific TCR beta clonotypes were dominant in the ex vivo response. Totalled public TCR beta family frequency picked out people who carried CMV plus the relevant HLA.

TCRdb fed the reads into MiXCR, producing one record per CDR3 protein. The data show almost 500,000 distinct CDR3 sequences, around 10% seen once. V was shortened by 2 bases and J by 3 bases, with 11 bases between the two germline ends. The germline V gene has CDR1 SGHTA and CDR2 FQGTGA. The CDR3 runs 14 residues. The sequencing input was PBMCs. The rearrangement joins TRBV7-3 to TRBJ2-7; D perhaps matches TRBD1 (5 bases). The TCR sequence derives from a human donor in good health (CMV status not recorded). Some clones in this sample may be carry-over from other donors' samples. CDR3 DNA: TGTGCCAGCAGCTTAGACAGCTTGCACTACGAGCAGTACTTC. Translation: CASSLDSLHYEQYF.